Presented here are 26 T cell receptor beta chains from one specimen sequenced in a study of blood T cell repertoires in COVID-19. Sequenced by immunoSEQ multiplex PCR; TCRdb stores in-frame clones only, minus some. The sample comprises about 67,000 clones, about nine tenths of which are singletons, and 6.5% to 9.5% rests with the top ten. Sequencing was carried out using peripheral blood. These TCRs come from a man between 50 and 59 years old with active COVID-19.

The chain carries TRBV14 and TRBJ2-5; maybe TRBD2 (6 bases). This CDR3 contains 14 residues. Trimming stripped 1 base from V and 5 bases from J, with 11 bases between. Germline values: CDR1 SGHDN, CDR2 FVKESK. CDR3 nucleotides: TGTGCCAGCAGCCAAGTGGGGGGAGCGGAGACCCAGTACTTC. Protein: CASSQVGGAETQYF.

The J gene is TRBJ2-7, the V gene TRBV7-8; D is undetermined. The CDR3 has 14 residues. Germline CDR1 reads SGHVS; CDR2 reads FQNEAQ. V was pared by 5 bases and J by 1 base, with 12 bases between. CDR3 DNA sequence: TGTGCCAGCAGCGTCTGGCGGCTATCCTACGAGCAGTACTTC. It codes for CASSVWRLSYEQYF.

The genes are TRBV5-1 and TRBJ2-5, with 7 bases that match TRBD2. V dropped 0 bases and J dropped 0; count of bases not matched to a gene: 5. This CDR3 spans 16 amino acids. Looked up from germline, CDR1 is SGHRS and CDR2 is YFSETQ. CDR3: CASSLDGGGHQETQYF. Written as DNA, the CDR3 is TGCGCCAGCAGCTTGGATGGGGGGGGTCACCAAGAGACCCAGTACTTC.

This rearrangement joins TRBV6-6 to TRBJ2-5; a weak D match, TRBD1 (6 bases). Trimming removed 5 bases from V and 2 bases from J, with 24 bases in between. This CDR3 has 18 residues. From germline, CDR1 is MNHNY and CDR2 SVGAGI (reference sequence). The CDR3 nucleotides are TGTGCCAGCAGTCCTCGGGCAGGGGTGTCCCCTACTCAAGAGACCCAGTACTTC. Its protein product is CASSPRAGVSPTQETQYF.

The chain carries TRBV13 and TRBJ2-1, with TRBD2 matching over 9 bases. J lost 8 bases, V lost 4 bases, and 18 bases had no gene match. The CDR3 has 18 residues. CDR1 PRHDT and CDR2 FYEKMQ come from the germline V gene (reference sequence). DNA for the CDR3: TGTGCCAGCAGCTCACCCTTAGCGGGAGCAAGTCCGTTGGATGAGCAGTTCTTC. Translated, it gives CASSSPLAGASPLDEQFF.

The chain joins TRBV12-5 to TRBJ2-1; 8 positions agree with TRBD1. This CDR3 is 16 amino acids long. Germline V CDR1 and CDR2: LGHNT, FRNRAP. V lost 0 bases and J lost 7; bases outside the gene matches: 8. CDR3 loop: CASGLVRTGLVNEQFF. The DNA for the CDR3 is TGTGCTAGTGGTTTGGTACGGACAGGGTTAGTGAATGAGCAGTTCTTC.

The V and J genes are TRBV14 and TRBJ1-4; perhaps TRBD1 as D (5 bases). Trimming pared 5 bases from V and 7 bases from J, leaving 11 bases between. Germline CDR1 reads SGHDN; CDR2 reads FVKESK. The CDR3 loop spans 13 amino acids. The CDR3 coding sequence is TGTGCCAGCAGCTTGGGGGGGGTTGAAAAACTGTTTTTT. Residues: CASSLGGVEKLFF.

The V and J genes are TRBV7-9 and TRBJ1-1; 7 positions agree with TRBD1. CDR3 length equals 14 residues. Trimming cost V 5 bases and J 0 bases; bases outside gene matches: 3. Germline V CDR1 and CDR2: SEHNR, FQNEAQ (reference sequence). The CDR3 spells CASSETGMNTEAFF. CDR3 nucleotides: TGTGCCAGCAGCGAGACAGGGATGAACACTGAAGCTTTCTTT.

The chain combines TRBV15 with TRBJ2-7; possible D gene TRBD2, 6 bases. Trimming removed 2 bases from V and 3 bases from J, with 14 bases in between. Per germline, CDR1 LNHNV and CDR2 YYDKDF (reference sequence). The CDR3 is made up of 15 amino acids. The CDR3 protein is CATSRRRDSIYEQYF. In nucleotides, the CDR3 is TGTGCCACCAGCAGACGTCGGGACTCCATCTACGAGCAGTACTTC.

The V and J genes are TRBV28 and TRBJ2-3, with 10 bases lining up with TRBD1. Germline V lookup: CDR1 MDHEN, CDR2 SYDVKM. The CDR3 is 17 residues long. After removal of 4 bases from V and 6 bases from J, the junction contained 13 bases not matched to a gene. Written as DNA, the CDR3 is TGTGCCAGCAGTTCCCCCTACGGGACAGGGGAAGGTGATACGCAGTATTTT. Translating it yields CASSSPYGTGEGDTQYF.

This clone appeared once. This sequence joins TRBV19 and TRBJ2-1, with 10 bases aligning to TRBD1. Trimming at V came to 1 base and at J to 8 bases, leaving 2 bases not matched to a gene. CDR1 LNHDA and CDR2 SQIVND come from the germline V gene (reference sequence). CDR3 size: 14 residues. CDR3 DNA: TGTGCCAGTAGTATAGGGACAGGGGGATATGAGCAGTTCTTC. It yields the protein CASSIGTGGYEQFF.

The chain carries TRBV28 and TRBJ2-3; D remains unclear. The CDR3 runs 11 residues. The germline V and J ends were trimmed by 5 bases and 6 bases, with 6 bases remaining between them. Germline CDR1 MDHEN, CDR2 SYDVKM. The CDR3, as DNA: TGTGCCAGCAGTGCGCGGGATACGCAGTATTTT. Encoded protein: CASSARDTQYF.

The chain employs TRBV18 and TRBJ1-1, with D possibly being TRBD1 (5 bases). Germline CDR1 reads KGHSH; CDR2 reads LQKENI. The CDR3 consists of 13 residues. V was cut by 3 bases and J by 8 bases, with 13 bases left in between. The DNA for the CDR3 is TGTGCCAGCTCACCCCGGCAGGGCGAAGAAGCTTTCTTT. Amino acid sequence: CASSPRQGEEAFF.

The J gene is TRBJ2-3, the V gene TRBV5-6, with TRBD1 matching over 12 bases. This CDR3 is built from 16 residues. Trimming cost V 7 bases and J 5 bases; bases outside gene matches: 11. CDR1 is SGHDT and CDR2 is YYEEEE in the germline V gene. The CDR3 region is CASSWSGTGGIDTQYF. The CDR3 DNA reads as TGTGCCAGCTCATGGTCCGGGACAGGGGGCATAGATACGCAGTATTTT. The full variable domain, in which reference TRBV5-6 and TRBJ2-3 provide the parts outside the CDR3, is DAGVTQSPTHLIKTRGQQVTLRCSPKSGHDTVSWYQQALGQGPQFIFQYYEEEERQRGNFPDRFSGHQFPNYSSELNVNALLLGDSALYLCASSWSGTGGIDTQYFGPGTRLTVL.

This clone was counted a few times. The genes are TRBV28 and TRBJ2-7; maybe TRBD2 (5 bases). Germline CDR1 and CDR2: MDHEN and SYDVKM. The CDR3 has 14 amino acids. Trimming took off 5 bases at V and 11 bases at J, with 22 bases between the two ends. The CDR3 reads CASSPHTRSPREYF. CDR3 sequence (DNA): TGTGCCAGCAGTCCCCATACTAGAAGCCCGAGGGAGTACTTC.

The chain joins TRBV6-2 or TRBV6-3 to TRBJ2-3, with TRBD2 matching 7 bases. Germline CDR1 reads MNHEY; CDR2 reads SVGEGT. This CDR3 contains 16 residues. J was trimmed by 0 bases and V by 4 bases; bases with no gene match: 7. CDR3 DNA: TGTGCCAGCAGTTCCGGACTAGTCACTAGCACAGATACGCAGTATTTT. It translates to CASSSGLVTSTDTQYF.

CDR3 DNA: TGTGCCAGCAGTTACGACCCGGACAGCTACGAGCAGTACTTC. This gives the protein CASSYDPDSYEQYF. V gene TRBV6-5 combines with J gene TRBJ2-7; D is perhaps TRBD1 (6 bases). This CDR3 region has 14 residues. Germline loops: CDR1 MNHEY, CDR2 SVGAGI. Trimming removed 2 bases from V and 3 bases from J, with 11 bases in between.

The chain employs TRBV4-1 and TRBJ2-7; 9 nucleotides match TRBD1. Germline V gene lookup returns CDR1 MGHRA and CDR2 YSYEKL. The CDR3 totals 14 residues. The junction had 2 bases not matched to a gene; V was cut back by 4 bases and J by 1 base. The CDR3 region is CASSPGQGSYEQYF. CDR3 nucleotide sequence: TGCGCCAGCAGCCCCGGACAGGGGTCCTACGAGCAGTACTTC.

The chain combines TRBV7-3 with TRBJ1-2; no reliable D call. Trimming took off 4 bases at V and 6 bases at J, with 15 bases between the two ends. There are 14 residues in the CDR3. Germline V gene sequence: CDR1 SGHTA, CDR2 FQGTGA. CDR3 protein: CASSSRRSGDGYTF. CDR3 nucleotides: TGTGCCAGCAGCTCAAGGAGGTCCGGGGATGGCTACACCTTC.

The V gene is TRBV2, the J gene TRBJ1-2, with D perhaps matching TRBD1 (5 bases). The V and J ends lost 7 bases and 6 bases respectively, with 6 bases between them. There are 10 residues in the CDR3. Germline assignment: CDR1 SNHLY and CDR2 FYNNEI. The DNA of the CDR3 is TGTGCCAGCAAAGGGGATGGCTACACCTTC. This translates into CASKGDGYTF.

The V call is TRBV19, the J call TRBJ2-7; 7 positions match TRBD2. The CDR3 length is 14 residues. CDR1 is LNHDA and CDR2 is SQIVND in the germline V gene (reference sequence). V dropped 5 bases and J dropped 4; count of bases not matched to a gene: 8. The CDR3: CASSPGLRLYEQYF. The DNA for the CDR3 is TGTGCCAGTAGTCCGGGACTACGATTATACGAGCAGTACTTC.

The chain employs TRBV10-3 and TRBJ1-1, with D tentatively TRBD1 (6 bases). Germline assignment: CDR1 ENHRY and CDR2 SYGVKD. V gave up 8 bases and J gave up 11 bases, with 15 bases separating them. The CDR3 length is 11 residues. CDR3 nucleotide sequence: TGTGCCATCGGGCCGGACAGTATCGCTTTCTTT. Protein product: CAIGPDSIAFF.

V and J are TRBV9 and TRBJ2-7; TRBD1 matches 9 bases. This CDR3 contains 17 residues. Germline V lookup: CDR1 SGDLS, CDR2 YYNGEE. V lost 0 bases to trimming and J lost 3 bases; unmatched junction nucleotides: 10. The CDR3 DNA sequence: TGTGCCAGCAGCGTAGGGACAGGGGCTTCAAACGTCTACGAGCAGTACTTC. The encoded protein is CASSVGTGASNVYEQYF. The variable domain in full, completed from reference TRBV9 and TRBJ2-7, reads DSGVTQTPKHLITATGQRVTLRCSPRSGDLSVYWYQQSLDQGLQFLIQYYNGEERAKGNILERFSAQQFPDLHSELNLSSLELGDSALYFCASSVGTGASNVYEQYFGPGTRLTVT.

V usage is TRBV6-5 and J usage is TRBJ1-5; weak D call: TRBD1 (6 bases). V gave up 0 bases and J gave up 4 bases, with 7 bases separating them. Per the germline V gene, CDR1 is MNHEY and CDR2 is SVGAGI. This CDR3 comprises 14 residues. DNA for the CDR3: TGTGCCAGCAGTTACTCGAGGGGGAATCAGCCCCAGCATTTT. As protein: CASSYSRGNQPQHF.

This chain links TRBV6-2 or TRBV6-3 with TRBJ1-1; D gene unclear. The CDR3 length is 13 residues. The germline V gene has CDR1 MNHEY and CDR2 SVGEGT. V lost 2 bases to trimming and J lost 1 base, with 5 bases between them. As DNA, the CDR3 is TGTGCCAGCAGTTACCCCCAGAACACTGAAGCTTTCTTT. It translates to CASSYPQNTEAFF.

The chain combines TRBV11-2 with TRBJ2-1; 8 nucleotides match TRBD2. This CDR3 spans 14 amino acids. Trimming took 4 bases from V and 7 from J; bases not matched to a gene: 6. CDR1 is SGHAT and CDR2 is FQNNGV in the germline V gene. DNA of the CDR3: TGTGCCAGCAGCTCTATCCGCGGGAGGAATGAGCAGTTCTTC. Its protein product is CASSSIRGRNEQFF.